The T cell receptor beta chain under discussion was sequenced for a study of PD-1 blockade in mismatch repair-deficient tumors. Study details: Enrolled about 2013-2016, patients had progressing, pretreated mismatch repair-deficient cancers of around 12 types. General study findings and limits: After pembrolizumab, tumor-resident clones rose rapidly, then generally contracted before radiologic responses.

Turning to this clone: Its antigen is undetermined.

The data were produced by immunoSEQ multiplex PCR, yet TCRdb's version contains in-frame clones alone and is incomplete. Counted here are over 100,000 clones, approximately 80% occurring once; the ten biggest clones make up 4% to 6%. Mismatch repair deficiency was confirmed in all patients, by PCR or immunohistochemistry. A few pembrolizumab responders had their TCRs sequenced. Trimming stripped 5 bases from V and 8 bases from J, with 21 bases between. This CDR3 is built from 15 residues. CDR1 and CDR2 (germline): GTSNPN, SVGIG (reference sequence). The J gene is TRBJ1-4, the V gene TRBV30; a weak D match, TRBD1 (5 bases). This clonotype originated in an adult with mismatch repair-deficient cancer. The sequencing here drew on peripheral blood, taken about 13 months after starting pembrolizumab. As DNA, the CDR3 is TGTGCCTGGGGGCTAGGGAGGGGAACGGGCGAAAAACTGTTTTTT. It encodes CAWGLGRGTGEKLFF.